The rows below give T cell receptor beta chains drawn from one sample of a study of T cell responses to AZD1222 COVID-19 vaccine. Data came from immunoSEQ multiplex PCR; TCRdb stores just in-frame clones and leaves some out. The sample yields tens of thousands of clones, 80% to 85% seen once. Source: peripheral blood, taken on day 0 of AZD1222 vaccination. The source is an adult in good health. The CDR3 runs from the conserved cysteine through the conserved F or W. Each record gives: clone size, J gene, V gene, D gene, CDR3 protein, CDR3 DNA. A D gene is named only where the DNA matches it firmly. Part of the rows lack a size; the others show once, few, many or a class for expanded clones.

>NA|TRBJ1-1|TRBV27|TRBD1
CASSLRQGFAEAFF
TGTGCCAGCAGTCTAAGACAGGGTTTCGCTGAAGCTTTCTTT
>NA|TRBJ2-3|TRBV20-1|NA
CSANLLDTQYF
TGCAGTGCCAACTTATTAGATACGCAGTATTTT
>NA|TRBJ2-1|TRBV5-8|NA
CASSFLQARGEQFF
TGTGCCAGCAGCTTTCTACAGGCTCGTGGTGAGCAGTTCTTC
>NA|TRBJ2-1|TRBV30|TRBD2
CAWSAGLAGGPGNEQFF
TGTGCCTGGAGTGCAGGACTAGCGGGGGGACCAGGCAATGAGCAGTTCTTC
>NA|TRBJ1-4|TRBV19|TRBD1
CASSIPFPGTGDTTNEKLFF
TGTGCCAGTAGTATTCCCTTTCCCGGGACAGGGGACACAACTAATGAAAAACTGTTTTTT
>NA|TRBJ2-6|TRBV11-2|TRBD1
CASSPRQGPNFSGANVLTF
TGTGCCAGCAGCCCCCGACAGGGCCCGAACTTCTCTGGGGCCAACGTCCTGACTTTC
>NA|TRBJ2-1|TRBV10-3|TRBD2
CAISGVTSANEQFF
TGTGCCATCAGTGGGGTGACTAGCGCCAATGAGCAGTTCTTC
>NA|TRBJ2-2|TRBV5-1|NA
CASSLYVWGTGELFF
TGCGCCAGCAGCTTGTACGTCTGGGGCACCGGGGAGCTGTTTTTT
>NA|TRBJ1-6|TRBV19|TRBD1
CASSSSGTGLAPLHF
TGTGCCAGTAGTTCCTCCGGGACAGGGTTGGCACCCCTCCACTTT
>few|TRBJ1-3|TRBV30|NA
CAWKKTGLYAIYF
TGTGCCTGGAAGAAGACCGGGCTTTACGCCATATATTTT
>NA|TRBJ2-2|TRBV19|NA
CASSIAGELFF
TGTGCCAGTAGTATCGCGGGGGAGCTGTTTTTT
>NA|TRBJ1-1|TRBV6-5|TRBD1
CASSRRQGNTEAFF
TGTGCCAGCAGTAGACGACAGGGGAACACTGAAGCTTTCTTT
>NA|TRBJ1-1|TRBV9|NA
CASSPQGRGYTEAFF
TGTGCCAGCAGCCCCCAGGGGAGGGGGTACACTGAAGCTTTCTTT
>NA|TRBJ1-6|TRBV7-9|NA
CASSLASGGGTDYNSPLHF
TGTGCCAGCAGCTTAGCTTCGGGCGGGGGTACCGACTATAATTCACCCCTCCACTTT
>NA|TRBJ1-4|TRBV10-3|NA
CAISPAVGEGKLFF
TGTGCCATCAGTCCAGCGGTAGGGGAGGGAAAACTGTTTTTT
>NA|TRBJ2-7|TRBV5-1|NA
CASRTPGSGYEQYF
TGCGCCAGCAGAACCCCTGGGAGCGGCTACGAGCAGTACTTC
>NA|TRBJ1-4|TRBV27|TRBD1
CASSFEGQGGEKLFF
TGTGCCAGCAGTTTCGAGGGACAGGGTGGTGAAAAACTGTTTTTT
>few|TRBJ2-2|TRBV19|NA
CASSPLRDTGELFF
TGTGCCAGTAGCCCTCTCCGGGACACCGGGGAGCTGTTTTTT
>NA|TRBJ2-5|TRBV7-3|NA
CASSSGTAYQETQYF
TGTGCCAGCAGCTCCGGGACGGCGTACCAAGAGACCCAGTACTTC
>NA|TRBJ1-5|TRBV6-2/TRBV6-3|NA
CASSYFSDGYNQPQHF
TGTGCCAGCAGTTACTTTTCGGACGGTTACAATCAGCCCCAGCATTTT
>once|TRBJ2-1|TRBV9|NA
CASSVYSYNEQFF
TGTGCCAGCAGCGTATACTCCTACAATGAGCAGTTCTTC
>NA|TRBJ2-3|TRBV5-1|NA
CASSGEGGRDTQYF
TGCGCCAGCAGTGGGGAAGGGGGACGAGATACGCAGTATTTT
>once|TRBJ2-5|TRBV7-2|TRBD1
CASSSIGQGRETQYF
TGTGCCAGCAGCTCTATTGGACAGGGGCGTGAGACCCAGTACTTC
>NA|TRBJ2-2|TRBV11-3|NA
CASSPSRGAGELFF
TGTGCCAGCAGCCCATCAAGGGGAGCCGGGGAGCTGTTTTTT
>NA|TRBJ1-2|TRBV6-5|NA
CASSPQGFYGYTF
TGTGCCAGCAGTCCTCAGGGGTTCTATGGCTACACCTTC
>NA|TRBJ2-5|TRBV7-2|TRBD2
CASRVAGGGETQYF
TGTGCCAGCCGAGTAGCGGGGGGCGGGGAGACCCAGTACTTC
>NA|TRBJ1-5|TRBV5-6|NA
CASSQGPNQPQHF
TGTGCCAGCAGCCAAGGACCCAATCAGCCCCAGCATTTT
>few|TRBJ2-6|TRBV20-1|NA
CSASWLGGREPPGANVLTF
TGCAGTGCTAGTTGGTTGGGGGGGCGCGAGCCCCCTGGGGCCAACGTCCTGACTTTC
>NA|TRBJ2-6|TRBV5-4|NA
CASSTRNGGANVLTF
TGTGCCAGCAGCACCCGAAATGGTGGGGCCAACGTCCTGACTTTC
>NA|TRBJ1-5|TRBV28|TRBD1
CASTGQGHSNQPQHF
TGTGCCAGCACGGGACAGGGGCATAGCAATCAGCCCCAGCATTTT
>NA|TRBJ1-1|TRBV3-1/TRBV3-2|NA
CASNQGGTEAFF
TGTGCCAGCAACCAAGGGGGCACTGAAGCTTTCTTT
>NA|TRBJ1-1|TRBV18|TRBD1
CASSLRRDSEAFF
TGTGCCAGCTCACTGCGTAGGGACAGTGAAGCTTTCTTT
>NA|TRBJ1-5|TRBV20-1|NA
CSARKGQPQHF
TGCAGTGCTAGAAAGGGTCAGCCCCAGCATTTT
>NA|TRBJ1-5|TRBV9|TRBD1
CASSVEDRVGPQHF
TGTGCCAGCAGCGTAGAAGACAGGGTAGGGCCCCAGCATTTT
>NA|TRBJ1-3|TRBV28|TRBD1
CASSSVTGGNTIYF
TGTGCCAGCAGTTCCGTGACAGGGGGAAACACCATATATTTT
>medium-sized|TRBJ1-2|TRBV6-5|TRBD1
CASNTDRGLRDGYTF
TGTGCCAGCAACACGGACAGGGGGCTGAGGGATGGCTACACCTTC
>NA|TRBJ2-5|TRBV10-3|TRBD1
CAISESRQGGETQYF
TGTGCCATCAGTGAGTCCAGACAGGGCGGAGAGACCCAGTACTTC
>NA|TRBJ2-1|TRBV19|NA
CASSTSEHSYNEQFF
TGTGCCAGTAGTACCTCCGAACACTCCTACAATGAGCAGTTCTTC
>NA|TRBJ2-1|TRBV7-2|TRBD2
CASSSGTSLNEQFF
TGTGCCAGCAGCTCCGGGACTAGCCTCAATGAGCAGTTCTTC
>NA|TRBJ2-1|TRBV7-3|NA
CASSSGVNNEQFF
TGTGCCAGCAGCTCCGGGGTAAACAATGAGCAGTTCTTC
>NA|TRBJ2-1|TRBV29-1|TRBD2
CSVAASGIYNEQFF
TGCAGCGTTGCGGCTAGCGGGATTTACAATGAGCAGTTCTTC
>NA|TRBJ2-7|TRBV19|NA
CARIPTYEQYF
TGTGCCAGGATCCCTACCTACGAGCAGTACTTC
>NA|TRBJ1-1|TRBV7-2|TRBD1
CASSLGQGNTEAFF
TGTGCCAGCAGCTTAGGACAGGGTAACACTGAAGCTTTCTTT
>NA|TRBJ2-7|TRBV9|NA
CASSLGDMDYYEQYF
TGTGCCAGCAGCCTCGGGGACATGGACTACTACGAGCAGTACTTC
>few|TRBJ1-3|TRBV4-2|NA
CASSQENRASGNTIYF
TGTGCCAGCAGCCAAGAAAACAGGGCCTCTGGAAACACCATATATTTT
>NA|TRBJ2-6|TRBV7-9|NA
CASSPAGSGANVLTF
TGTGCCAGCAGCCCAGCAGGCTCTGGGGCCAACGTCCTGACTTTC
>NA|TRBJ1-5|TRBV19|TRBD1
CASSISDRADQPQHF
TGTGCCAGTAGTATCTCGGACAGGGCGGATCAGCCCCAGCATTTT